The following is a TCR beta chain sequence with its context. These data originate in a study of shared clonotypes between healthy human individuals. The assay was immunoSEQ multiplex PCR, and TCRdb's table has in-frame clones only and misses some. This table holds 2,500,000 or so clones, approximately 90% found once. CDR3 length: 15 residues. V was cut by 3 bases and J by 2 bases, with 14 bases left in between. Germline lookup yields CDR1 PRHDT and CDR2 FYEKMQ (reference sequence). The receptor was isolated from a man younger than 35 in good health. The rearrangement joins TRBV13 to TRBJ2-7; D possibly corresponds to TRBD1 (6 bases). The sample taken for sequencing was naive CD4+ T cells sorted from blood. The subset was: CD45RA+ positively selected. CDR3 loop: CASSFKKTGPYEQYF. DNA for the CDR3: TGTGCCAGCAGCTTTAAAAAGACAGGACCCTACGAGCAGTACTTC. The entire variable domain, with the rest obtained from reference TRBV13 and TRBJ2-7, is as follows: AAGVIQSPRHLIKEKRETATLKCYPIPRHDTVYWYQQGPGQDPQFLISFYEKMQSDKGSIPDRFSAQQFSDYHSELNMSSLELGDSALYFCASSFKKTGPYEQYFGPGTRLTVT.